A single sample is the source of the 31 T cell receptor beta chains below, sequenced in a study of OX40 agonist ivuxolimab in advanced cancers. Profiling relied on immunoSEQ multiplex PCR, and the TCRdb table lists in-frame clones only, not all of them. The data contain 95,000 to 150,000 clones, about 94% of them seen just once; the ten biggest clones take up 0.15% to 0.17%. The input for sequencing was CD4+ or CD8+ T cells sorted from blood, taken in a trial of the OX40 agonist ivuxolimab. These receptors originate from an adult with an advanced solid tumor such as melanoma, head and neck, liver or kidney cancer.

The V gene is TRBV7-3, the J gene TRBJ2-1; D uncertain. With 5 bases removed from V and 9 bases from J, the gap between germline ends came to 14 bases. The germline V gene encodes CDR1 SGHTA and CDR2 FQGTGA. The CDR3 has 13 residues. In DNA form, the CDR3 reads TGTGCCAGCAGCCTCGCCCTTACCAGTGAGCAGTTCTTC. It yields the protein CASSLALTSEQFF.

The rearrangement links TRBV28 to TRBJ1-1, with TRBD1 matching 9 bases. The CDR3 runs 14 residues. CDR1 is MDHEN, CDR2 SYDVKM, per germline. Trimming at V came to 8 bases and at J to 0 bases, leaving 4 bases not matched to a gene. CDR3 sequence reads: CASETGGLNTEAFF. CDR3 bases: TGTGCCAGCGAGACAGGGGGATTGAACACTGAAGCTTTCTTT.

This clone has a single count. The chain employs TRBV7-2 and TRBJ2-6; the D gene is possibly TRBD1 (5 bases). V lost 5 bases and J 2 bases, leaving 13 bases between the germline ends. The CDR3 extends over 16 amino acids. The germline V gene encodes CDR1 SGHTA and CDR2 FQGNSA. CDR3 sequence: CASSPGGATGANVLTF. The CDR3 DNA follows: TGTGCCAGCAGCCCAGGTGGGGCTACTGGGGCCAACGTCCTGACTTTC.

The chain joins TRBV9 to TRBJ1-1; D remains unclear. V was pared by 0 bases and J by 4 bases, with 13 bases between. The CDR3 loop spans 15 amino acids. Germline CDR1 reads SGDLS; CDR2 reads YYNGEE. In DNA form, the CDR3 reads TGTGCCAGCAGCGTAGATTCGGGGTACGGCACTGAAGCTTTCTTT. Translating gives CASSVDSGYGTEAFF.

V gene TRBV7-6 combines with J gene TRBJ2-6, with TRBD1 as a possible D gene (5 bases). The length of the CDR3 is 16 residues. In germline, CDR1 is SGHVS, CDR2 FNYEAQ. V lost 0 bases and J lost 1, with 7 bases in between. CDR3 DNA: TGTGCCAGCAGCTTAGCGCCAGGGTCTGGGGCCAACGTCCTGACTTTC. Translated, it gives CASSLAPGSGANVLTF.

The chain recombines TRBV4-1 with TRBJ1-1; tentative D call: TRBD1 (5 bases). The CDR3 has 15 residues. CDR1 and CDR2 (germline): MGHRA, YSYEKL. V lost 3 bases and J lost 10, with 21 bases in between. CDR3 amino acids: CASSHAGPPGRGAFF. The DNA of the CDR3 is TGCGCCAGCAGCCATGCAGGCCCGCCCGGTAGGGGAGCTTTCTTT.

This rearrangement joins TRBV6-5 to TRBJ1-1; D is unresolved. CDR3 size: 13 residues. The V end lost 5 bases, the J end lost 2 bases, and 9 bases lay between the germline ends. Germline-derived CDR1 and CDR2 are MNHEY and SVGAGI. The CDR3: CASSPYVNTEAFF. DNA for the CDR3: TGTGCCAGCAGTCCCTACGTTAACACTGAAGCTTTCTTT.

The count of this clone is one. The chain combines TRBV15 with TRBJ2-2, with 8 bases that match TRBD1. The CDR3 is made up of 13 amino acids. Germline CDR1 and CDR2: LNHNV and YYDKDF (reference sequence). Losses at the gene ends were 9 bases for V and 3 bases for J; bases not matched to a gene: 3. The CDR3 spells CATGQGYTGELFF. In DNA, the CDR3 is TGTGCCACAGGACAGGGATACACCGGGGAGCTGTTTTTT.

This rearrangement joins TRBV10-3 to TRBJ2-3; 12 bases are shared with TRBD2. The germline V gene encodes CDR1 ENHRY and CDR2 SYGVKD. Losses at the gene ends were 6 bases for V and 3 bases for J; bases not matched to a gene: 4. CDR3 length: 15 amino acids. The CDR3 loop is CAISMTSGRTDTQYF. CDR3 bases: TGTGCCATCAGCATGACTAGCGGGAGAACAGATACGCAGTATTTT.

CDR3 coding DNA: TGCGCCAGCAGCCAAACCCTAAATCCCGACTACGAGCAGTACTTC. Its translation: CASSQTLNPDYEQYF. This sequence joins TRBV4-3 and TRBJ2-7; D not certain. Germline CDR1 reads LGHNA; CDR2 reads YSLEER. The length of the CDR3 is 15 residues. Between the trimmed V and J ends, which lost 2 bases and 3 bases, there was a span of 14 bases.

The rearrangement uses TRBV25-1 and TRBJ1-3, with a tentative D call TRBD1 (6 bases). This CDR3 has 14 amino acids. V was clipped by 6 bases and J by 3 bases, with 12 bases between them. Germline-derived CDR1 and CDR2 are MGHDK and SYGVNS. CDR3 protein: CASRKQGGGNTIYF. The DNA for the CDR3 is TGTGCCAGCAGAAAACAGGGTGGTGGAAACACCATATATTTT. The full variable domain, in which reference TRBV25-1 and TRBJ1-3 provide the parts outside the CDR3, is EADIYQTPRYLVIGTGKKITLECSQTMGHDKMYWYQQDPGMELHLIHYSYGVNSTEKGDLSSESTVSRIRTEHFPLTLESARPSHTSQYLCASRKQGGGNTIYFGEGSWLTVV.

This clone has only one observation. V is TRBV15 and J is TRBJ2-5; TRBD2 matches 8 bases. The CDR3 length is 17 residues. CDR1 is LNHNV and CDR2 is YYDKDF in the germline V gene (reference sequence). V lost 5 bases, J lost 7 bases, and 18 bases stayed unmatched. The CDR3 protein is CATSFGGASGQEATQYF. The CDR3 nucleotides read TGTGCCACCAGCTTTGGGGGGGCTAGCGGGCAAGAAGCGACCCAGTACTTC.

This clone has a handful of counts. The rearrangement joins TRBV5-1 to TRBJ1-2; possible D gene TRBD1, 5 bases. Germline lookup yields CDR1 SGHRS and CDR2 YFSETQ. Trimming took off 0 bases at V and 7 bases at J, with 10 bases between the two ends. The CDR3 has 13 residues. This CDR3 is CASSLAGRSGYTF. The CDR3 bases are TGCGCCAGCAGCTTGGCAGGGCGATCTGGCTACACCTTC.

The chain links TRBV20-1 to TRBJ1-4; D is unresolved. CDR1 is DFQATT, CDR2 SNEGSKA, per germline (reference sequence). The CDR3 runs 10 residues. The CDR3 nucleotides are TGCAGCCCCCTGGCGGAACAACTGTTTTTT. This sequence encodes CSPLAEQLFF.

This clone was seen once. The J gene is TRBJ2-7, the V gene TRBV9; D uncertain. V lost 0 bases and J 3 bases, leaving 13 bases between the germline ends. Germline CDR1 SGDLS, CDR2 YYNGEE. CDR3 length: 15 amino acids. Here the CDR3 DNA reads TGTGCCAGCAGCGTAGCAGAGGACGGATTCTACGAGCAGTACTTC. Translation gives CASSVAEDGFYEQYF. Combining the CDR3 with reference TRBV9 and TRBJ2-7 gives the whole variable domain DSGVTQTPKHLITATGQRVTLRCSPRSGDLSVYWYQQSLDQGLQFLIQYYNGEERAKGNILERFSAQQFPDLHSELNLSSLELGDSALYFCASSVAEDGFYEQYFGPGTRLTVT.

The V call is TRBV6-5, the J call TRBJ1-2, with D unclear. The CDR3 extends over 11 amino acids. Germline V gives CDR1 MNHEY, CDR2 SVGAGI. The V end was cut by 5 bases, the J end by 8 bases, with 9 bases between. The CDR3, as DNA: TGTGCCAGCAGTCCCTCCCGAGGCTACACCTTC. Its protein is CASSPSRGYTF.

The chain recombines TRBV19 with TRBJ2-1; 12 bases line up with TRBD2. The CDR3 consists of 15 residues. The V segment lost 5 bases and the J segment 8 bases; nucleotides outside the gene matches: 7. Germline lookup yields CDR1 LNHDA and CDR2 SQIVND (reference sequence). This CDR3 reads CASSVGLAGRDEQFF. As DNA, the CDR3 is TGTGCCAGTAGTGTCGGACTAGCGGGACGAGATGAGCAGTTCTTC.

J is TRBJ2-7 and V is TRBV28; TRBD1 aligns across 7 bases. V dropped 5 bases and J dropped 0; count of bases not matched to a gene: 10. The CDR3 totals 16 residues. Germline CDR1 reads MDHEN; CDR2 reads SYDVKM. The CDR3 sequence is CASSLLDRLSSYEQYF. CDR3 nucleotides: TGTGCCAGCAGTCTATTGGACAGGCTGAGCTCCTACGAGCAGTACTTC.

A single count supports this clone. The chain links TRBV28 to TRBJ2-5; maybe TRBD2 (5 bases). Trimming stripped 8 bases from V and 9 bases from J, with 13 bases between. Per the germline V gene, CDR1 is MDHEN and CDR2 is SYDVKM. The CDR3 contains 11 residues. CDR3 in amino acids: CASAVWGAQYF. As DNA, the CDR3 is TGTGCCAGCGCCGTATGGGGAGCCCAGTACTTC.

The rearrangement links TRBV9 to TRBJ2-2; D is unresolved. The CDR3 has 13 amino acids. CDR1 and CDR2 (germline): SGDLS, YYNGEE. Trimming cost V 0 bases and J 6 bases, with 6 bases left between them. The CDR3 loop is CASSVVISGELFF. The CDR3 region has the DNA TGTGCCAGCAGCGTAGTAATATCCGGGGAGCTGTTTTTT.

In this sample, this clone turned up once. The chain has TRBV11-2 and TRBJ2-7; 8 bases align to TRBD1. The CDR3 totals 15 residues. Per the germline V gene, CDR1 is SGHAT and CDR2 is FQNNGV. V dropped 5 bases and J dropped 1; count of bases not matched to a gene: 7. The CDR3 loop is CASSRDRTLSYEQYF. In DNA form, the CDR3 reads TGTGCCAGCAGCCGGGACAGGACTTTGTCCTACGAGCAGTACTTC.

The V call is TRBV19, the J call TRBJ1-2, with TRBD1 as a possible D gene (5 bases). The ends were cut back, 4 bases at V and 4 bases at J, with 13 bases in the middle. The germline V gene has CDR1 LNHDA and CDR2 SQIVND (reference sequence). This CDR3 contains 14 residues. CDR3 coding DNA: TGTGCCAGTAGTACGTCGGCGGGGCCCTATGGCTACACCTTC. As protein: CASSTSAGPYGYTF. Together with reference TRBV19 and TRBJ1-2, the CDR3 gives the full variable domain: DGGITQSPKYLFRKEGQNVTLSCEQNLNHDAMYWYRQDPGQGLRLIYYSQIVNDFQKGDIAEGYSVSREKKESFPLTVTSAQKNPTAFYLCASSTSAGPYGYTFGSGTRLTVV.

The chain employs TRBV9 and TRBJ1-3; 9 bases align to TRBD1. Germline CDR1 SGDLS, CDR2 YYNGEE. This CDR3 has 14 residues. V lost 5 bases, J lost 3 bases, and 3 bases stayed unmatched. The CDR3 spells CASSGTGNGNTIYF. CDR3 nucleotides: TGTGCCAGCAGTGGGACAGGGAATGGAAACACCATATATTTT. Based on the CDR3 plus reference TRBV9 and TRBJ1-3, the full variable domain is DSGVTQTPKHLITATGQRVTLRCSPRSGDLSVYWYQQSLDQGLQFLIQYYNGEERAKGNILERFSAQQFPDLHSELNLSSLELGDSALYFCASSGTGNGNTIYFGEGSWLTVV.

The chain combines TRBV23-1 with TRBJ1-2, with 8 bases fitting TRBD1. TRBV23-1 is known as an ORF, though its function is uncertain. Trimming at V came to 0 bases and at J to 2 bases, leaving 8 bases not matched to a gene. The CDR3 spans 17 residues. The CDR3 DNA reads as TGCGCCAGCAGTCAATCGCGACAACGGACAGGGAACTATGGCTACACCTTC. Translated, it gives CASSQSRQRTGNYGYTF.

V and J are TRBV11-2 and TRBJ2-5; 10 bases are shared with TRBD1. CDR3 length equals 16 residues. From germline, CDR1 is SGHAT and CDR2 FQNNGV. The V segment lost 6 bases and the J segment 3 bases; nucleotides outside the gene matches: 10. DNA for the CDR3: TGTGCCAGCAGGCCAAGACCAGGACAGGGGGAAGAGACCCAGTACTTC. Translated, it gives CASRPRPGQGEETQYF.

The V gene is TRBV19, the J gene TRBJ1-6; D is ambiguous. The V end lost 3 bases, the J end lost 10 bases, and 7 bases lay between the germline ends. CDR3 length: 12 residues. CDR1 and CDR2 (germline): LNHDA, SQIVND (reference sequence). In DNA form, the CDR3 reads TGTGCCAGTAGTATGACGGGATCACCCCTCCACTTT. It is translated as CASSMTGSPLHF.

This rearrangement joins TRBV5-6 to TRBJ2-5; the D gene is possibly TRBD2 (6 bases). CDR1 and CDR2 (germline): SGHDT, YYEEEE. V was trimmed by 4 bases and J by 1 base, leaving 8 bases between them. The CDR3 covers 13 residues. The CDR3 sequence: CASSRTTQETQYF. The CDR3 bases are TGTGCCAGCAGCCGGACTACCCAAGAGACCCAGTACTTC.

The rearrangement uses TRBV5-4 and TRBJ1-6; weak D call: TRBD1 (6 bases). From germline, CDR1 is SGHNT and CDR2 YYREEE (reference sequence). The CDR3 is made up of 15 amino acids. V was clipped by 5 bases and J by 7 bases, with 16 bases between them. Here the CDR3 DNA reads TGTGCCAGCAGTCCCCCGAGGACAGAAAATTCACCCCTCCACTTT. It encodes CASSPPRTENSPLHF.

For the CDR3, the DNA is TGCGCCAGCAGCATGTCCGGGACTAGCGGAGGGAAGGCCCAGTACTTC. Its translation: CASSMSGTSGGKAQYF. J is TRBJ2-5 and V is TRBV5-1; TRBD2 matches at 11 bases. Looked up from germline, CDR1 is SGHRS and CDR2 is YFSETQ. The CDR3 extends over 16 amino acids. V was pared by 4 bases and J by 9 bases, with 14 bases of the junction left unmatched.

This clone showed up just a few times. The V call is TRBV7-9, the J call TRBJ1-1; TRBD1 matches 7 bases. V gave up 8 bases and J gave up 0 bases; unmatched junction bases: 3. Germline values: CDR1 SEHNR, CDR2 FQNEAQ (reference sequence). The CDR3 has 13 amino acids. CDR3 residues: CASLGQVNTEAFF. The DNA of the CDR3 is TGTGCCAGCCTTGGACAGGTGAACACTGAAGCTTTCTTT.

The CDR3 region is CASRKDPRSNQPQHF. In DNA form, the CDR3 reads TGTGCCAGTAGGAAGGACCCCCGGAGCAATCAGCCCCAGCATTTT. This rearrangement joins TRBV19 to TRBJ1-5; no definite D call. Germline CDR1 reads LNHDA; CDR2 reads SQIVND (reference sequence). The V end lost 6 bases, the J end lost 1 base, and 13 bases lay between the germline ends. This CDR3 comprises 15 residues.